The rows below give T cell receptor beta chains drawn from one sample of a study of blood T cell repertoires in COVID-19. Data came from immunoSEQ multiplex PCR; TCRdb stores just in-frame clones and leaves some out. Of about 110,000 clones listed, over 75% are singletons. The sequencing sample was made of peripheral blood. Source of these receptors: a woman aged 65 to 85 with acute or convalescent COVID-19. CDR3s include the opening cysteine and the closing phenylalanine or tryptophan. A D gene is named only where the DNA matches it firmly.

j_call,v_call,d_call,cdr3_aa,cdr3_nt
TRBJ2-2,TRBV13,TRBD2,CASSAERIAGVDGELFF,TGTGCCAGCAGCGCAGAGAGAATAGCGGGAGTGGACGGGGAGCTGTTTTTT
TRBJ2-6,TRBV9,-,CASSGDSNVLTF,TGTGCCAGCAGCGGAGACTCCAACGTCCTGACTTTC
TRBJ1-1,TRBV25-1,-,CASSGQRKKNTEAFF,TGTGCCAGCAGCGGACAACGGAAAAAGAACACTGAAGCTTTCTTT
TRBJ1-1,TRBV10-2,-,CASSSDMNTEAFF,TGCGCCAGCAGTTCAGACATGAACACTGAAGCTTTCTTT
TRBJ1-3,TRBV28,-,CASSSPTSGNTIYF,TGTGCCAGCAGTTCCCCTACCTCTGGAAACACCATATATTTT
TRBJ2-5,TRBV11-2,TRBD2,CASSLDGAGARGQTQYF,TGTGCCAGCAGCTTAGATGGGGCGGGAGCGAGGGGACAGACCCAGTACTTC
TRBJ2-3,TRBV7-3,TRBD2,CASSLSGTSGRTDTQYF,TGTGCCAGCAGCTTAAGTGGGACTAGCGGGCGAACAGATACGCAGTATTTT
TRBJ1-1,TRBV29-1,TRBD1,CSGRGQGNTEAFF,TGCAGCGGCCGAGGACAGGGGAACACTGAAGCTTTCTTT
TRBJ1-5,TRBV3-1/TRBV3-2,-,CASSQSGQLNQPQHF,TGTGCCAGCAGCCAATCAGGACAACTCAATCAGCCCCAGCATTTT
TRBJ1-6,TRBV4-1,-,CASSQLRLLNNSPLHF,TGCGCCAGCAGCCAACTGCGGCTCCTAAATAATTCACCCCTCCACTTT
TRBJ1-5,TRBV2,TRBD1,CASSGGQGNNQPQHF,TGTGCCAGCAGTGGGGGACAGGGAAACAATCAGCCCCAGCATTTT
TRBJ1-3,TRBV4-3,-,CASSQDPPGSGNTIYF,TGCGCCAGCAGCCAAGACCCGCCAGGGTCAGGAAACACCATATATTTT
TRBJ1-2,TRBV6-5,TRBD1,CASSYAGQGDYGYTF,TGTGCCAGCAGTTACGCCGGCCAGGGGGACTATGGCTACACCTTC
TRBJ1-2,TRBV6-6,TRBD1,CASRAEQQGFYGYTF,TGTGCCAGCCGCGCAGAACAACAGGGGTTCTATGGCTACACCTTC
TRBJ1-5,TRBV7-2,-,CASSSWGGNNQPQHF,TGTGCCAGCAGCTCATGGGGGGGTAACAATCAGCCCCAGCATTTT
TRBJ2-6,TRBV27,TRBD1,CASSYTRQGAGANVLTF,TGTGCCAGCAGTTATACTAGACAGGGGGCCGGGGCCAACGTCCTGACTTTC